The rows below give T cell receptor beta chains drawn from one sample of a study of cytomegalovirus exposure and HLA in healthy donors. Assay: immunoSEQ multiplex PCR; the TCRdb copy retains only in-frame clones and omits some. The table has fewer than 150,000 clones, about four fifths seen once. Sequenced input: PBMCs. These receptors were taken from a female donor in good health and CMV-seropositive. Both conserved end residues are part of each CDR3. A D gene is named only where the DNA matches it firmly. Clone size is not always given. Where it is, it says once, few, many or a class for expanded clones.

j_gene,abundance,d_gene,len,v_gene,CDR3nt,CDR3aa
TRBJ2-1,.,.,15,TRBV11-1,TGTGCCAGCAGCTTAGGCAGGGACACCTACAATGAGCAGTTCTTC,CASSLGRDTYNEQFF
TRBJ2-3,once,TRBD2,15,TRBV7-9,TGTGCCAGCAGCTTCGGTGGGGGGGGTACAGATACGCAGTATTTT,CASSFGGGGTDTQYF
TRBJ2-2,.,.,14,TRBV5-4,TGTGCCAGCAGCTTGTCTCAGGTCGCCGGGGAGCTGTTTTTT,CASSLSQVAGELFF
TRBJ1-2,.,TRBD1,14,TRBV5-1,TGCGCCAGCAGCTTAGATGGACAGGGCTATGGCTACACCTTC,CASSLDGQGYGYTF
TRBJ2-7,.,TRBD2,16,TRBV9,TGTGCCAGCAGCCCTAGGGGCGGGGGGGCGTCCTACGAGCAGTACTTC,CASSPRGGGASYEQYF
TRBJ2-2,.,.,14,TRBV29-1,TGCAGCGTTGTAACCCTGAGAGGAACCGGGGAGCTGTTTTTT,CSVVTLRGTGELFF
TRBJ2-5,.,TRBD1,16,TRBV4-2,TGTGCCAGCAGCCAAAGACAGGGGCCGGGAGAAGAGACCCAGTACTTC,CASSQRQGPGEETQYF
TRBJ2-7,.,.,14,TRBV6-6,TGTGCCAGCAGTTCGACCACTCAGGGTTACGAGCAGTACTTC,CASSSTTQGYEQYF
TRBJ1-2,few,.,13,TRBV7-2,TGTGCCAGCAGCTTAGGCAGGGGCGGTGGCTACACCTTC,CASSLGRGGGYTF
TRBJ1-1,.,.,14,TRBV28,TGTGCCAGCAGTTCCGGTGCGGGTGTGGCTGAAGCTTTCTTT,CASSSGAGVAEAFF
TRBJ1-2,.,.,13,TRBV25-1,TGTGCCAGCAGTGAACCCCGGACAGCTTCCTACACCTTC,CASSEPRTASYTF